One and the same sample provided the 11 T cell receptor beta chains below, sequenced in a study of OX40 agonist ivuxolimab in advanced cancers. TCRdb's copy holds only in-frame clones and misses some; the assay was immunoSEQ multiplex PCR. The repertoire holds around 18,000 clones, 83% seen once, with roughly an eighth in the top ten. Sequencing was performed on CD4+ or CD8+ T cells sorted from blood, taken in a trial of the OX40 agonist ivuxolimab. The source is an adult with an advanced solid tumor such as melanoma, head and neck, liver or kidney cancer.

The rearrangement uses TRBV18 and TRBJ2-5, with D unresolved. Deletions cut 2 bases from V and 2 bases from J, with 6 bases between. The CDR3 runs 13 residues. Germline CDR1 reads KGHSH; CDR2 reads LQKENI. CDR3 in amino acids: CASSPSPQETQYF. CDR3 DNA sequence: TGTGCCAGCTCACCAAGCCCTCAAGAGACCCAGTACTTC.

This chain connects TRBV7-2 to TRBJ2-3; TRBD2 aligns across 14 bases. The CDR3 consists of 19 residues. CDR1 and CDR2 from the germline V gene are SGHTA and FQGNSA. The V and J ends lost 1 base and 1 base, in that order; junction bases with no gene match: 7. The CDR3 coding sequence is TGTGCCAGCAGCTTAGATGGTGGACTAGCGGGGGGAGGCACAGATACGCAGTATTTT. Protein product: CASSLDGGLAGGGTDTQYF.

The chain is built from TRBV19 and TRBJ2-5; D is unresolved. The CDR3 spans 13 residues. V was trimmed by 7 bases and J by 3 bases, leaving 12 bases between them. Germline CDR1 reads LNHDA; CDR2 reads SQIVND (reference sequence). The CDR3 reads CASNLNREETQYF. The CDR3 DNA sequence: TGTGCCAGTAATCTAAACCGAGAAGAGACCCAGTACTTC.

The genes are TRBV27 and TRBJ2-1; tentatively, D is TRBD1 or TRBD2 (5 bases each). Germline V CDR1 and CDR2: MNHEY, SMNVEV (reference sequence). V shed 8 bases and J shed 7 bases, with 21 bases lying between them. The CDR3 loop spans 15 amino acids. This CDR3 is CASSNGRGVRNEQFF. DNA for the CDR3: TGTGCCAGCTCGAATGGCCGGGGCGTAAGGAATGAGCAGTTCTTC.

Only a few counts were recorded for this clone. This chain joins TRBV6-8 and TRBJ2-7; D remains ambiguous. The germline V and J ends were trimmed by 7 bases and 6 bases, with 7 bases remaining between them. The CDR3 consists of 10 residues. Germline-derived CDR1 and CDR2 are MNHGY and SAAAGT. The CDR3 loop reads CASNKGEQYF. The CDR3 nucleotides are TGTGCCAGCAATAAAGGCGAGCAGTACTTC.

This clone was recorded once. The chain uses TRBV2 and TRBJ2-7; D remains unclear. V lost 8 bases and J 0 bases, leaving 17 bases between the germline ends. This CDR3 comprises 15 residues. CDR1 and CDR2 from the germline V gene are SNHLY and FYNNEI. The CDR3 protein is CASGLQASRSYEQYF. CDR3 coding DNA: TGTGCCAGCGGGCTCCAGGCCAGCCGCTCCTACGAGCAGTACTTC.

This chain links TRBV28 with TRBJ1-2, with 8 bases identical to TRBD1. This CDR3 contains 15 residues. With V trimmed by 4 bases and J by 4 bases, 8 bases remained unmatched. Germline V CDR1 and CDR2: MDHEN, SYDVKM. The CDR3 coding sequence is TGTGCCAGCAGTTCCCCGGGACAGGACCCCTATGGCTACACCTTC. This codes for CASSSPGQDPYGYTF.

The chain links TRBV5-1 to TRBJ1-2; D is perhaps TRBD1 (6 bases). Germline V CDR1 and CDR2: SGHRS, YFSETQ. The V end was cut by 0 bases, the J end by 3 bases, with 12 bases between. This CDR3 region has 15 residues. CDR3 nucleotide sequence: TGCGCCAGCAGCTTGGTGCTGGGGGCCGACTATGGCTACACCTTC. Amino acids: CASSLVLGADYGYTF.

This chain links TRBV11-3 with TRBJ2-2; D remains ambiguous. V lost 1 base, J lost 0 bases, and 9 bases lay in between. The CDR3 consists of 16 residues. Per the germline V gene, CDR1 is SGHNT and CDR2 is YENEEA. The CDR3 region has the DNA TGTGCCAGCAGCTTAGGACGTCAGACGAACACCGGGGAGCTGTTTTTT. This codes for CASSLGRQTNTGELFF.

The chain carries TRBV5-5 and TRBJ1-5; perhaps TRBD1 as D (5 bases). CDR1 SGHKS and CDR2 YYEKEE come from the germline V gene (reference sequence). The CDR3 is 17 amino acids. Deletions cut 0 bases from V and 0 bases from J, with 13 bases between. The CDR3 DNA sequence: TGTGCCAGCAGCTTGGGGGGCTCAGCTTATAGCAATCAGCCCCAGCATTTT. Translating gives CASSLGGSAYSNQPQHF.

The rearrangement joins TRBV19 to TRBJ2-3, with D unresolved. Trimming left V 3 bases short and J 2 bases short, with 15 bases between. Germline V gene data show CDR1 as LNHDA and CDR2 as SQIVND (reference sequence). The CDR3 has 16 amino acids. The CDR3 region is CASSMARGSVTDTQYF. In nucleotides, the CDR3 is TGTGCCAGTAGTATGGCCCGAGGATCGGTCACAGATACGCAGTATTTT.